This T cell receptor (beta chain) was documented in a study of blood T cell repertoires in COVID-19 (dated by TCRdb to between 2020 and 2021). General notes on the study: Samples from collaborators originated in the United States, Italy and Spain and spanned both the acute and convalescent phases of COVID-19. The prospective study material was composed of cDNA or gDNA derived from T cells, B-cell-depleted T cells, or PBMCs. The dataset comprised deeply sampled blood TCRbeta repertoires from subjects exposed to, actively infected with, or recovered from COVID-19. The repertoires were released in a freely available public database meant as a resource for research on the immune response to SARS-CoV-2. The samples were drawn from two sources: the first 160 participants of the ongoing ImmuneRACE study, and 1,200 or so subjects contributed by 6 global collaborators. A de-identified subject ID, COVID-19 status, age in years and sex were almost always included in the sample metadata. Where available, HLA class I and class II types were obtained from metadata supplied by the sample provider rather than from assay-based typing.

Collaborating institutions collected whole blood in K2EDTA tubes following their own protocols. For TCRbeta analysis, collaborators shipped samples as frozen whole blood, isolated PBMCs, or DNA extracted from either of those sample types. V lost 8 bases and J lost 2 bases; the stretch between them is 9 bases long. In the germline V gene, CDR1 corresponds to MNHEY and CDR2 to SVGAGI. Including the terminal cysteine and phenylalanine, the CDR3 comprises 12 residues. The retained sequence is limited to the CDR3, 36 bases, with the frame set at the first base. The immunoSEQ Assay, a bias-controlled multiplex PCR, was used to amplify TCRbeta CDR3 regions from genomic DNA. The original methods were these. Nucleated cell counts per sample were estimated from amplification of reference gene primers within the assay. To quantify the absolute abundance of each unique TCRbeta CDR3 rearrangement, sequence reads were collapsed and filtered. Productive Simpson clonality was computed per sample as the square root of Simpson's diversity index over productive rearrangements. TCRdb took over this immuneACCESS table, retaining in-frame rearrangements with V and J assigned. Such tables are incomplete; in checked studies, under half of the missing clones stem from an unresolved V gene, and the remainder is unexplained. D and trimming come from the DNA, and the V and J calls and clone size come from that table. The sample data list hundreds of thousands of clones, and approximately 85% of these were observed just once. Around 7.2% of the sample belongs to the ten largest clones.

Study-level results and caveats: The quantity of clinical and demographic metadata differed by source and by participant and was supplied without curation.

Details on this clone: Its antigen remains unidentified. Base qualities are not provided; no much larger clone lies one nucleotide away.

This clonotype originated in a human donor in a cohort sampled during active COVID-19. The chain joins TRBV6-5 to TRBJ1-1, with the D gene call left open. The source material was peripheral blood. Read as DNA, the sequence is TGTGCCAGCGTAACAGTCAACACTGAAGCTTTCTTT. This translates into CASVTVNTEAFF.